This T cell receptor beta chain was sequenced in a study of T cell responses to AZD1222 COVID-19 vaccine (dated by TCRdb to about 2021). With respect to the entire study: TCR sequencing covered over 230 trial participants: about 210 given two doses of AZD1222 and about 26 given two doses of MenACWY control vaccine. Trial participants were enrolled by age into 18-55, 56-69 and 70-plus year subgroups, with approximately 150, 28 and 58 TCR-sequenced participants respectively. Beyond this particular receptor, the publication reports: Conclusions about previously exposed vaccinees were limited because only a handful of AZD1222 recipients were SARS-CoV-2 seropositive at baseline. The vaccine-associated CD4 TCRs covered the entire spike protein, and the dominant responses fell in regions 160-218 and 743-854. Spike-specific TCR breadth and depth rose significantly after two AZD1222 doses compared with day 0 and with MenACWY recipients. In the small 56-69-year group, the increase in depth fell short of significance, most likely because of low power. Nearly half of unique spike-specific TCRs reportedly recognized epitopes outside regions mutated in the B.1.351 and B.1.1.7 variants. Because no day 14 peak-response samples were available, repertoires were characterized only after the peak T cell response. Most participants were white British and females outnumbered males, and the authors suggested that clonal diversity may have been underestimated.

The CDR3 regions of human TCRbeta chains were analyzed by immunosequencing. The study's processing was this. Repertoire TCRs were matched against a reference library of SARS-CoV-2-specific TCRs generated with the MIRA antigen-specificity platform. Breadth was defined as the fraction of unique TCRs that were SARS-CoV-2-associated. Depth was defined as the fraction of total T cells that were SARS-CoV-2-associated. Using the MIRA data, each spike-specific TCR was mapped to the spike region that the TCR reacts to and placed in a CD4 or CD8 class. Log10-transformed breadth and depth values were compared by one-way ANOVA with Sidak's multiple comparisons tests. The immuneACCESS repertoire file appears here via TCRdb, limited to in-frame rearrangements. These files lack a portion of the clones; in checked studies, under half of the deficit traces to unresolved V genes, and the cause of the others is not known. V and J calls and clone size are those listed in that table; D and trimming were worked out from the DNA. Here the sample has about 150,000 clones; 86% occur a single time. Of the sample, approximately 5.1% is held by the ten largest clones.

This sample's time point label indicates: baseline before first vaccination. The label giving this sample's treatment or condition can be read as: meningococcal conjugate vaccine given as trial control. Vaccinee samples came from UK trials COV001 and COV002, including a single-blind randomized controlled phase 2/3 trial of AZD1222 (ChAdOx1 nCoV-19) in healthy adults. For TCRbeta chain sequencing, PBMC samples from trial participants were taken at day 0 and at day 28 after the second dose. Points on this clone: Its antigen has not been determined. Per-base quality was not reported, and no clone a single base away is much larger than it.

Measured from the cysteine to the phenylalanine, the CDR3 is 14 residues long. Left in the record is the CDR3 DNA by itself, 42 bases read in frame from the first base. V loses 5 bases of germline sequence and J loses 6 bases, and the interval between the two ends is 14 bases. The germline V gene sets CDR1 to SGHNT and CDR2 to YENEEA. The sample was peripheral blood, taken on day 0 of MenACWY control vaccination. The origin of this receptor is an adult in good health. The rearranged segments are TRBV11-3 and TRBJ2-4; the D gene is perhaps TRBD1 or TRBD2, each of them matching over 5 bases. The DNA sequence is TGTGCCAGCAGCCCACGGGGCCAGAGAAACATTCAGTACTTC. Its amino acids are CASSPRGQRNIQYF.